The 18 T cell receptor beta chains reported below all come from one sample, sequenced in a study of shared clonotypes between healthy human individuals. The protocol was immunoSEQ multiplex PCR, while the TCRdb copy is restricted to in-frame clones and leaves out a portion. The sample carries roughly 1.5 million clones, 98% recorded once. The sequencing sample was made of naive CD4+ T cells sorted from blood. Subset: CD45RA+ positively selected. The receptor source for this set is a man younger than 40 in good health.

The CDR3 spells CASSQVQADYGYTF. CDR3 nucleotide sequence: TGCGCCAGCAGCCAAGTGCAGGCCGACTATGGCTACACCTTC. The V and J genes are TRBV4-3 and TRBJ1-2; D gene uncertain. CDR3 length: 14 amino acids. Germline V gene lookup returns CDR1 LGHNA and CDR2 YSLEER. Between the trimmed V and J ends, which lost 1 base and 3 bases, there was a span of 9 bases.

This chain's CDR3 is CSVNRAGGDTQYF. CDR3 nucleotides: TGCAGCGTTAATCGGGCGGGAGGGGATACGCAGTATTTT. This chain joins TRBV29-1 and TRBJ2-3; 9 bases agree with TRBD2. Trimming at V came to 5 bases and at J to 6 bases, leaving 6 bases not matched to a gene. The CDR3 runs to 13 residues. Per germline, CDR1 SQVTM and CDR2 ANQGSEA.

The V gene is TRBV5-1, the J gene TRBJ2-3, with TRBD1 identical over 8 bases. Germline V gene lookup returns CDR1 SGHRS and CDR2 YFSETQ. The CDR3 totals 15 residues. The junction had 10 bases not matched to a gene; V was cut back by 5 bases and J by 5 bases. CDR3 loop: CASRTLGQGEDTQYF. In nucleotides, the CDR3 is TGCGCCAGCAGGACCCTTGGACAGGGAGAAGATACGCAGTATTTT.

The CDR3 nucleotides are TGTGCCAGCAGCGTAGTCAGGGCGGGTGAGCAGTTCTTC. The encoded protein is CASSVVRAGEQFF. The chain employs TRBV9 and TRBJ2-1, with D perhaps matching TRBD1 or TRBD2 (5 bases each). CDR3 length: 13 amino acids. CDR1 and CDR2 from the germline V gene are SGDLS and YYNGEE. V was shortened by 0 bases and J by 9 bases, with 10 bases between the two germline ends.

This chain connects TRBV18 to TRBJ1-6; no reliable D call. This CDR3 has 15 residues. V lost 3 bases to trimming and J lost 4 bases, with 10 bases between them. In germline, CDR1 is KGHSH, CDR2 LQKENI. This CDR3 is CASSPRQTYNSPLHF. In nucleotides, the CDR3 is TGTGCCAGCTCACCGAGGCAGACTTATAATTCACCCCTCCACTTT.

The chain recombines TRBV2 with TRBJ1-1; D is perhaps TRBD1 (6 bases). V lost 7 bases and J lost 1, with 10 bases in between. Looked up from germline, CDR1 is SNHLY and CDR2 is FYNNEI. The CDR3 is 13 amino acids. This CDR3 is CASTPQGNTEAFF. The CDR3 bases are TGTGCCAGCACCCCACAGGGGAACACTGAAGCTTTCTTT.

The chain couples TRBV27 to TRBJ2-1, with 8 nucleotides matching TRBD2. Unmatched junction bases numbered 6, after V lost 5 bases and J lost 3 bases. The CDR3 covers 15 residues. Germline assignment: CDR1 MNHEY and CDR2 SMNVEV (reference sequence). This CDR3 reads CASSIIAGFYNEQFF. In DNA form, the CDR3 reads TGTGCCAGCAGTATAATAGCGGGATTCTACAATGAGCAGTTCTTC.

The V and J genes are TRBV5-4 and TRBJ1-1; no firm D call. V was pared by 2 bases and J by 1 base, with 9 bases between. Germline CDR1 is SGHNT and CDR2 is YYREEE (reference sequence). The CDR3 is made up of 14 amino acids. For the CDR3, the DNA is TGTGCCAGCAGCTTCCCCTCCAGGAACACTGAAGCTTTCTTT. It codes for CASSFPSRNTEAFF.

This chain links TRBV7-6 with TRBJ2-1; no firm D call. The CDR3 is 15 residues long. V shed 1 base and J shed 3 bases, with 10 bases lying between them. The germline V gene encodes CDR1 SGHVS and CDR2 FNYEAQ. CDR3 bases: TGTGCCAGCAGCTTAGTAGCAGCTAACTACAATGAGCAGTTCTTC. This gives the protein CASSLVAANYNEQFF.

The genes are TRBV10-3 and TRBJ2-2; 8 bases are a match to TRBD1. V shed 0 bases, J shed 4 bases, and the junction held 4 bases outside the gene matches. Germline-derived CDR1 and CDR2 are ENHRY and SYGVKD. CDR3 length: 16 amino acids. The DNA for the CDR3 is TGTGCCATCAGTGAGTCCGTGACAGGGGCCACCGGGGAGCTGTTTTTT. Translated, it gives CAISESVTGATGELFF.

This chain joins TRBV27 and TRBJ2-2; D is unclear. This CDR3 is built from 16 residues. Trimming removed 0 bases from V and 0 bases from J, with 8 bases in between. Germline CDR1 is MNHEY and CDR2 is SMNVEV (reference sequence). This chain's CDR3 is CASSLSMRANTGELFF. The CDR3 nucleotides read TGTGCCAGCAGTTTATCTATGCGCGCGAACACCGGGGAGCTGTTTTTT.

This chain connects TRBV28 to TRBJ2-2; D is possibly TRBD1 or TRBD2 (7 bases each). The germline V and J ends were trimmed by 8 bases and 4 bases, with 11 bases remaining between them. The CDR3 has 13 amino acids. The germline CDR1 and CDR2 sequences are MDHEN and SYDVKM. The DNA of the CDR3 is TGTGCCAGCCAGGGGGGGAGCACCGGGGAGCTGTTTTTT. The encoded protein is CASQGGSTGELFF.

A single count supports this clone. The J gene is TRBJ1-1, the V gene TRBV18, with 7 bases that match TRBD1. V trimming: 1 base; J trimming: 6 bases; junction bases outside the gene matches: 11. The CDR3 loop spans 16 amino acids. Germline CDR1 and CDR2: KGHSH and LQKENI. Here the CDR3 DNA reads TGTGCCAGCTCACCACAGATGGATCAGGGGGAAGCTGAAGCTTTCTTT. This sequence encodes CASSPQMDQGEAEAFF.

The CDR3 DNA reads as TGTGCCAGCAGTTTTTACCCGGGGGGCCGAAATGAAAAACTGTTTTTT. Its protein product is CASSFYPGGRNEKLFF. The rearrangement uses TRBV27 and TRBJ1-4, with a weak D call TRBD1 (6 bases). The CDR3 spans 16 residues. Germline V gives CDR1 MNHEY, CDR2 SMNVEV (reference sequence). V was shortened by 3 bases and J by 5 bases, with 16 bases between the two germline ends.

This chain uses TRBV14 with TRBJ2-4; no firm D call. This CDR3 is 14 amino acids long. CDR1 is SGHDN and CDR2 is FVKESK in the germline V gene. The V gene lost 3 bases and the J gene lost 2 bases, with 8 bases spanning the gap. CDR3 in amino acids: CASSQASPKNIQYF. Written as DNA, the CDR3 is TGTGCCAGCAGCCAGGCCAGCCCCAAAAACATTCAGTACTTC.

The rearrangement joins TRBV7-9 to TRBJ2-1; either TRBD1 or TRBD2 may fit D (5 bases each). The germline V gene has CDR1 SEHNR and CDR2 FQNEAQ (reference sequence). The CDR3 has 15 residues. Trimming stripped 1 base from V and 9 bases from J, with 16 bases between. CDR3 coding DNA: TGTGCCAGCAGCTTAGAGCTAGCTTGGGACGGTGAGCAGTTCTTC. Its protein product is CASSLELAWDGEQFF.

The count of this clone is one. The genes are TRBV29-1 and TRBJ2-5; D unclear. V lost 4 bases and J 5 bases, leaving 5 bases between the germline ends. This CDR3 region has 10 residues. Germline CDR1 and CDR2: SQVTM and ANQGSEA. This CDR3 reads CSVGYETQYF. CDR3 nucleotides: TGCAGCGTTGGGTATGAGACCCAGTACTTC.

V and J are TRBV18 and TRBJ2-3; 11 bases fit TRBD1. The V and J ends lost 4 bases and 5 bases, in that order; junction bases with no gene match: 5. The CDR3 contains 15 residues. Germline V gene data show CDR1 as KGHSH and CDR2 as LQKENI. CDR3 coding DNA: TGTGCCAGCTCACGCCGGACAGGGGGCAGAGATACGCAGTATTTT. This translates into CASSRRTGGRDTQYF.